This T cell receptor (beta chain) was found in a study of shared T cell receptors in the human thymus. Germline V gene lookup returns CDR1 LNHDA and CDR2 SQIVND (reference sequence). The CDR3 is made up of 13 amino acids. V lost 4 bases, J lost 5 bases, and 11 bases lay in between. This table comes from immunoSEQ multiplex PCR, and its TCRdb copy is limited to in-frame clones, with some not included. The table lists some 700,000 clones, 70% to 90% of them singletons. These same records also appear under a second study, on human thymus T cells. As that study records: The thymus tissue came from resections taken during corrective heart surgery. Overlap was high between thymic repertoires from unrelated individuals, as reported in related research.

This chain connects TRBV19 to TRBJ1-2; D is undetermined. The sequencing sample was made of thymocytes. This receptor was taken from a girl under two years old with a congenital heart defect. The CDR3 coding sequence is TGTGCCAGTAGTAAAGGCGGGGTATATGGCTACACCTTC. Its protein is CASSKGGVYGYTF.